In this sample, the clone carrying this TCR beta chain turned up a few times. The data belong to a study of blood T cell repertoires in COVID-19. Study-level information: Researchers got acute and convalescent COVID-19 samples from the United States, Italy and Spain. Sources were T cells, B-cell-depleted T cells, or PBMCs; the material itself was cDNA or gDNA.

Per the study methods: Amplification of reference gene primers provided the estimated nucleated cell counts. The protocol was immunoSEQ multiplex PCR, while the TCRdb copy is restricted to in-frame clones and leaves out a portion. V and J calls and clone size come straight from that table; D and trimming were deduced from the DNA. The sample lists around 140,000 clones; 77% were seen once. Between the trimmed V and J ends, which lost 3 bases and 0 bases, there was a span of 17 bases. The CDR3 runs 17 residues. Germline CDR1 is SGHTA and CDR2 is FQGNSA. The sequence came from a woman aged 45-65 years with active or convalescent COVID-19. The chain has TRBV7-2 and TRBJ1-1, with TRBD1 as a possible D gene (6 bases). Material for sequencing was peripheral blood. As DNA, the CDR3 is TGTGCCAGCAGCTTTGCAGGGGCTATCATTATGAACACTGAAGCTTTCTTT. This gives the protein CASSFAGAIIMNTEAFF.